This T cell receptor beta chain was sequenced in a study of CD4 T cells in relation to SARS-CoV-2 and coronaviruses. CD4+ T cells from unexposed donors were obtained before the COVID-19 pandemic (2011-2018). The cells were cultured for less than twelve days before CD4+ T cells were isolated. This clone turned up a few times. Its antigen is unknown. Data came from immunoSEQ multiplex PCR; TCRdb stores just in-frame clones and leaves some out. This table holds 25,000 to 35,000 clones, approximately 80% found once. Specimen: CD4+ T cells from PBMCs, cultured in vitro. This sequence originates from a human donor in good health.

CDR3 in DNA: TGTGCCAGCTCACCACCGGACCGGACAGGGGAAAACGAGCAGTACTTC. It codes for CASSPPDRTGENEQYF. The V and J genes are TRBV18 and TRBJ2-7; 9 bases are shared with TRBD1. The CDR3 is 16 residues long. Germline assignment: CDR1 KGHSH and CDR2 LQKENI. With 0 bases clipped from V and 5 bases from J, the junction kept 8 bases outside the gene matches.